This TCR beta chain was sequenced during a study of beta chain features in type 1 diabetes (dated by TCRdb to the late 2010s). Looking at the study overall: Mean age, gender distribution, total cell number and subset yield were not different between patients and healthy donors. A total of over 90,000,000 sorted cells were examined across all samples, and a strong correlation was observed between cell number per subset and RNA yield. The study compared TCRB repertoires of sorted circulating CD4+ T cell subsets between recently diagnosed type 1 diabetes patients and matched healthy donors. Regulatory and stem cell-like memory subsets were obtained from only 8 patients and about 8 healthy donors, while naive and central memory subsets were obtained from all 28 donors.

The entire isolated RNA was reverse transcribed using the High Capacity cDNA Reverse Transcription Kit, and thus expressed TCRB transcripts were sequenced. Deep immunoSEQ sequencing was applied to naive, central memory and regulatory T cell samples, giving an average of around 3.8 million total reads per sample. Sorted cells were lysed in RLT buffer, and RNA was extracted using DNase-treated RNeasy Micro or Mini kits according to cell number. Each cell subset was processed on its own to prevent cross-contamination, while patient and healthy donor samples were processed together. TCRB sequences were amplified from cDNA with the immunoSEQ multiplex PCR, producing 87-bp fragments spanning the CDR3 region. Sequencing of the amplicons was performed on the Illumina HiSeq platform. The original methods were these. PCR bias was computationally corrected using synthetic template baselines, reads within Hamming distance 2 were collapsed, and singletons that could not be merged were discarded. Reads were aligned to IMGT to assign V, D and J genes, CDR3 length, and insertions or deletions at six rearrangement sites. Within each subset, clonotype counts were normalized to sorted cell number, and only after that were true diversity and Gini coefficients computed with the tcR R package. Repertoire sharing was quantified using the overlap coefficient calculated on TCRB nucleotide sequences. TCRdb retrieved this table from immuneACCESS and kept in-frame rearrangements only. Not all clones are present; in checked studies, unresolved V genes account for under half, and no reason is known for the remainder. V, J and clone size were drawn from that table, and D and trimming were deduced from the DNA. A total of about 290,000 clones appear in this sample, around 7.8% of them only once. The biggest ten clones account for about 0.93% of the sample.

The table lists this clone with a few counts. This receptor's antigen is unknown. Possible read error: a much larger clone is one base away. This CDR3 is also generated by other DNA sequences in the sample. Taken from cysteine to phenylalanine, the CDR3 has 14 residues. Of the read, only the CDR3 DNA is kept; its 42 bases are in frame from base 1. Sequences SGHTA (CDR1) and FQGNSA (CDR2) are obtained from the germline V gene. Trimming at the junction amounts to 1 base on V and 3 bases on J, and the germline ends lie 8 bases apart. Broad study findings and their caveats: Shorter templates might have been favored by PCR, but patient and control samples were amplified and corrected together, so both groups would have been affected equally by any skew. Type 1 diabetes patients showed a moderate but significant shortening of TCRB CDR3 length in all four CD4+ subsets. Naive, central memory and regulatory TCRB repertoires appeared to be more alike among patients than among healthy donors. Sequencing cDNA rather than genomic DNA could over-represent highly expressing activated cells, although activation and CD3 levels did not differ between groups. At VDJ recombination sites, type 1 diabetes patients had fewer insertions and more deleted nucleotides, which implies abnormalities in thymic rearrangement. Because small numbers of individuals were included in the HLA sub-analyses, any influence of HLA type on TCRB rearrangement was left unresolved.

Each donor gave one peripheral blood draw, roughly 110 mL on average, collected into heparinised tubes. A BD FACSAria II was used to sort naive, central memory, regulatory and stem cell-like memory CD4+ T cells with a panel that included CD45RO, CCR7, CD25, CD127, CD95 and CD27. All sorted populations exceeded 95% purity. Right away, PBMCs were isolated by Lymphoprep density gradient centrifugation and were stained directly, with no culture step. To minimize batch effects, samples were stained and sorted in pairs, one healthy donor with one patient per experiment. Specimen: central memory CD4+ T cells from blood. The V and J segments used are TRBV7-2 and TRBJ2-3; the D segment cannot be called with confidence. The clonotype was recovered from a woman between 18 and 30 years old in good health. The DNA is as follows: TGTGCCAGCAGCTTAGATGGGAATACAGATACGCAGTATTTT. Its translation reads: CASSLDGNTDTQYF.